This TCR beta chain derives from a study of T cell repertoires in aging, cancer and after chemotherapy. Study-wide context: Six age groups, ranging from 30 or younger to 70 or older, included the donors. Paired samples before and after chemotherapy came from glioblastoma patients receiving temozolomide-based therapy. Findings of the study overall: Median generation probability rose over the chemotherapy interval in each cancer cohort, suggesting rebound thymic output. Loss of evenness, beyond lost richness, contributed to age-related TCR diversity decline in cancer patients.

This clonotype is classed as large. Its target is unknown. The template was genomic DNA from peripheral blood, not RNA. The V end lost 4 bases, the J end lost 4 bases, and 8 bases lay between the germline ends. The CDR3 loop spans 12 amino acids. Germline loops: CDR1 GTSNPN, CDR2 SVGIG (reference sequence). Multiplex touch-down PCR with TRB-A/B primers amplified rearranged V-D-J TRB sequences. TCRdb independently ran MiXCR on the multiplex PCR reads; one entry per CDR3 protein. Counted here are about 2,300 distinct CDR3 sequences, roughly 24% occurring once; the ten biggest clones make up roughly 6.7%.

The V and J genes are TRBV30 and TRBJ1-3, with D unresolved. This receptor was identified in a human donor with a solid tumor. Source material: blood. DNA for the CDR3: TGTGCCTGGAAGGATTCAGGAAACACCATATATTTT. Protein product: CAWKDSGNTIYF.